A selection of T cell receptor beta chains follows, all from one sample in a study of identical twins. TCRdb passed the 5' RACE reads through MiXCR, listing each CDR3 protein once. Here the sample spans about 530,000 distinct CDR3 sequences, about a fifth being singletons. These data are also associated with another study on yellow fever vaccine responses in identical twins.

Sequencing input: CD4+ T cells sorted from blood. The source of these receptors is a woman between 18 and 29 years old in good health. The CDR3 runs from the conserved cysteine through the conserved F or W. Fields, in order: V gene, J gene, clone size, D gene, CDR3 DNA, CDR3 protein. The D gene is left open where the match is weak. The size of a clone is reported for some rows only, either as once, few or many, or as a class for expanded clones.

V gene: TRBV15
J gene: TRBJ2-2
clone size: -
D gene: TRBD1
CDR3 DNA: TGTGCCACCAGCAGCGACAGGGGGCTTAGCACCGGGGAGCTGTTTTTT
CDR3 protein: CATSSDRGLSTGELFF

V gene: TRBV11-2
J gene: TRBJ2-3
clone size: -
D gene: -
CDR3 DNA: TGTGCCAGCAGCTTAGTTTGGGGACTTCTCACAGATACGCAGTATTTT
CDR3 protein: CASSLVWGLLTDTQYF

V gene: TRBV27
J gene: TRBJ2-7
clone size: few
D gene: -
CDR3 DNA: TGTGCCAGCAGTGGGCAGGGCCGCTACGAGCAGTACTTC
CDR3 protein: CASSGQGRYEQYF

V gene: TRBV5-6
J gene: TRBJ2-1
clone size: few
D gene: -
CDR3 DNA: TGTGCCAGCAGCTTGGCCAGGAGGGAGTTCTTC
CDR3 protein: CASSLARREFF

V gene: TRBV5-1
J gene: TRBJ2-2
clone size: -
D gene: -
CDR3 DNA: TGCGCCAGCAGCTTGGAGTCGCGCCCGAACACCGGGGAGCTGTTTTTT
CDR3 protein: CASSLESRPNTGELFF

V gene: TRBV12-3/TRBV12-4
J gene: TRBJ2-7
clone size: -
D gene: TRBD2
CDR3 DNA: TGTGCCAGCAGTTTAAGGGGGACTAGCAGCTACGAGCAGTACTTC
CDR3 protein: CASSLRGTSSYEQYF

V gene: TRBV7-2
J gene: TRBJ2-3
clone size: few
D gene: -
CDR3 DNA: TGTGCCAGCAGGAGACAGTCCACAGATACGCAGTATTTT
CDR3 protein: CASRRQSTDTQYF

V gene: TRBV7-7
J gene: TRBJ2-2
clone size: -
D gene: -
CDR3 DNA: TGTGCCAGCAGCCCGCGTAGGAAGGGTCTCACCGGGGAGCTGTTTTTT
CDR3 protein: CASSPRRKGLTGELFF

V gene: TRBV29-1
J gene: TRBJ2-7
clone size: -
D gene: -
CDR3 DNA: TGCAGCGTTGAAGGACAACCTTACGAGCAGTACTTC
CDR3 protein: CSVEGQPYEQYF

V gene: TRBV7-2
J gene: TRBJ1-4
clone size: -
D gene: -
CDR3 DNA: TGTGCCAGCAGCCCCGCCGGTGGAACTAATGAAAAACTGTTTTTT
CDR3 protein: CASSPAGGTNEKLFF

V gene: TRBV7-9
J gene: TRBJ2-3
clone size: few
D gene: -
CDR3 DNA: TGTGCCAGCAGCTTCCGACTAGGGGGGAGCACAGATACGCAGTATTTT
CDR3 protein: CASSFRLGGSTDTQYF

V gene: TRBV12-3/TRBV12-4
J gene: TRBJ2-2
clone size: few
D gene: -
CDR3 DNA: TGTGCCAGCAGACCCCGGACCCTGAACACCGGGGAGCTGTTTTTT
CDR3 protein: CASRPRTLNTGELFF

V gene: TRBV6-1
J gene: TRBJ2-1
clone size: few
D gene: TRBD2
CDR3 DNA: TGTGCCAGCAGTAATGGACTAGCGGGGGGAAGGGAGCAGTTCTTC
CDR3 protein: CASSNGLAGGREQFF

V gene: TRBV18
J gene: TRBJ2-5
clone size: -
D gene: TRBD1
CDR3 DNA: TGTGCCAGCTCACCACAAGGGACAGCGGAGACCCAGTACTTC
CDR3 protein: CASSPQGTAETQYF

V gene: TRBV20-1
J gene: TRBJ2-1
clone size: -
D gene: -
CDR3 DNA: TGCAGTGCTAGGTCTTCCGGGGCATTTGGGCAGTTCTTC
CDR3 protein: CSARSSGAFGQFF

V gene: TRBV6-2/TRBV6-3
J gene: TRBJ2-7
clone size: few
D gene: -
CDR3 DNA: TGTGCCAGCAGCTCGGGCCCGGGCGAGCAGTACTTC
CDR3 protein: CASSSGPGEQYF

V gene: TRBV15
J gene: TRBJ2-1
clone size: -
D gene: TRBD2
CDR3 DNA: TGTGCCACCAGCAGAGGGGCGCGGGAGGATAATGAGCAGTTCTTC
CDR3 protein: CATSRGAREDNEQFF

V gene: TRBV5-5
J gene: TRBJ2-7
clone size: few
D gene: TRBD1
CDR3 DNA: TGTGCCAGCAGCTGGCGACAGGGTGGCGAGCAGTACTTC
CDR3 protein: CASSWRQGGEQYF

V gene: TRBV20-1
J gene: TRBJ2-1
clone size: few
D gene: TRBD2
CDR3 DNA: TGCAGTGCTAGGGTAGCGGGAGGGCCAAGCAATGAGCAGTTCTTC
CDR3 protein: CSARVAGGPSNEQFF

V gene: TRBV18
J gene: TRBJ2-2
clone size: -
D gene: TRBD2
CDR3 DNA: TGTGCCAGCTCGCCCCGGACTAGCGGGCCTCCGGAGCTGTTTTTT
CDR3 protein: CASSPRTSGPPELFF

V gene: TRBV12-3/TRBV12-4
J gene: TRBJ2-2
clone size: -
D gene: -
CDR3 DNA: TGTGCCAGCAGTTTCCGGCTTGGGGGGAACACCGGGGAGCTGTTTTTT
CDR3 protein: CASSFRLGGNTGELFF

V gene: TRBV28
J gene: TRBJ1-2
clone size: -
D gene: -
CDR3 DNA: TGTGCCAGCAGTTGGGAGGCCAGATATGGCTACACCTTC
CDR3 protein: CASSWEARYGYTF